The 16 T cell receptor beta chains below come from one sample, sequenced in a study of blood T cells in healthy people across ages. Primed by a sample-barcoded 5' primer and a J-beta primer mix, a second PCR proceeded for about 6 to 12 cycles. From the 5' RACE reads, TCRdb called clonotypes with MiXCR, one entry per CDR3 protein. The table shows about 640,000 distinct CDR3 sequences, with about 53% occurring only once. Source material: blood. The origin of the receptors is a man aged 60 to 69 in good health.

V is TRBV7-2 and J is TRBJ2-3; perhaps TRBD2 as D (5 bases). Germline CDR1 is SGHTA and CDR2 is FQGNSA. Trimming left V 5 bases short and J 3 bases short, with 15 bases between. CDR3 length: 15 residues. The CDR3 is CASSPGGLPTDTQYF. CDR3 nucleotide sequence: TGTGCCAGCAGCCCCGGCGGGTTACCGACAGATACGCAGTATTTT.

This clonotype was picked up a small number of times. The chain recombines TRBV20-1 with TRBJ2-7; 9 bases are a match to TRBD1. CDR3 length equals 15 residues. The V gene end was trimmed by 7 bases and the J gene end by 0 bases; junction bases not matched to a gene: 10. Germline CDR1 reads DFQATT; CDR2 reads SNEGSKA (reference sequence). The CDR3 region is CSVLPGQGSSYEQYF. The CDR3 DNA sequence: TGCAGTGTTCTCCCGGGACAGGGAAGCTCCTACGAGCAGTACTTC.

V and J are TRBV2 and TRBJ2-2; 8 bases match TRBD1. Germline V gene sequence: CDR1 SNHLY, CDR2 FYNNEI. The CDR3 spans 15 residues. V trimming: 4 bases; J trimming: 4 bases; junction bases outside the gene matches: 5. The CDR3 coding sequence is TGTGCCAGCAGTGTTCAGGGGGCAGGCACCGGGGAGCTGTTTTTT. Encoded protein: CASSVQGAGTGELFF.

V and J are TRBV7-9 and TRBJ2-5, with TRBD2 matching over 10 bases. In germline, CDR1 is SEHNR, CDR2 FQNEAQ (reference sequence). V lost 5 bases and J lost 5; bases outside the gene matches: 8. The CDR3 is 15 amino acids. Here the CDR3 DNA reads TGTGCCAGCAGCGGCCCAGCGGGGGGGCGTGAGACCCAGTACTTC. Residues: CASSGPAGGRETQYF.

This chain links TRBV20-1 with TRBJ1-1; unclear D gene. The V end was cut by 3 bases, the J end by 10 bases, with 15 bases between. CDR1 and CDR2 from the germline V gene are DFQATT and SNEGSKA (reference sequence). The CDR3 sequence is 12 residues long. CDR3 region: CSARGPTSTAFF. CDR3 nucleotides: TGCAGTGCTAGGGGTCCTACCTCGACAGCTTTCTTT.

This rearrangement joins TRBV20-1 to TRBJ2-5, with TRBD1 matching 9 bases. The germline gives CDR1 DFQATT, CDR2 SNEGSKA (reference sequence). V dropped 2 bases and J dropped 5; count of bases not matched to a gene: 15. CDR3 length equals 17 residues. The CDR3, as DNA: TGCAGTGCTAGACCGACCTACTCACAGGGGGCGGGGGAGACCCAGTACTTC. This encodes CSARPTYSQGAGETQYF.

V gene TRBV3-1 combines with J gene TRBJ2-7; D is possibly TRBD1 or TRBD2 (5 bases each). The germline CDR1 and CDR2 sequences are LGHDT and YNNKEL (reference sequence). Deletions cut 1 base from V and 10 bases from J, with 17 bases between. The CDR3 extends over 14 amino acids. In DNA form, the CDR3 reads TGTGCCAGCAGCCAAGTTCGGATGGGGGAGACTCAGTACTTC. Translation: CASSQVRMGETQYF.

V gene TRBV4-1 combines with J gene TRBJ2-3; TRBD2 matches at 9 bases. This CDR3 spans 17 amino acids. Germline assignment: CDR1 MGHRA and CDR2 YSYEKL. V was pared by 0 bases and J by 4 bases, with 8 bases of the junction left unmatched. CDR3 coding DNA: TGCGCCAGCAGCCAAGAGGGGCGGGAGGGCTACGCAGATACGCAGTATTTT. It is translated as CASSQEGREGYADTQYF.

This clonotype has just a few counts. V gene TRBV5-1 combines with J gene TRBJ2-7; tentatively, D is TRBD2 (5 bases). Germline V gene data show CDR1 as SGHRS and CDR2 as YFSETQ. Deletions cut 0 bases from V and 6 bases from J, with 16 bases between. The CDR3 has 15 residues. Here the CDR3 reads CASSLAGASPREQYF. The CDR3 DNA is TGCGCCAGCAGCTTGGCGGGCGCTAGCCCCCGCGAGCAGTACTTC.

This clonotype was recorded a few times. CDR3 in amino acids: CSASSRTDEQYF. CDR3 bases: TGCAGTGCTTCCTCCCGGACCGACGAGCAGTACTTC. V is TRBV20-1 and J is TRBJ2-7; D is unclear. The V end was cut by 5 bases, the J end by 5 bases, with 13 bases between. This CDR3 is 12 amino acids long. Germline V gene sequence: CDR1 DFQATT, CDR2 SNEGSKA (reference sequence).

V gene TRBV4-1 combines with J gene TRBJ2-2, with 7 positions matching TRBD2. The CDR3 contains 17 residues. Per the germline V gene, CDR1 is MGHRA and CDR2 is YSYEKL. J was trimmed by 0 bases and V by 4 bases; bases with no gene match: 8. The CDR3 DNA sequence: TGCGCCAGCAGCCCCTTTGGGGGACTATCGAACACCGGGGAGCTGTTTTTT. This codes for CASSPFGGLSNTGELFF.

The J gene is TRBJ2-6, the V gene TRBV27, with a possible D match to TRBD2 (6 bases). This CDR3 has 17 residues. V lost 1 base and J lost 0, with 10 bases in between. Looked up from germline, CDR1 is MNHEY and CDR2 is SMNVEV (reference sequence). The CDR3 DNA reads TGTGCCAGCAGTTTATGGGGGGATGGCTCTGGGGCCAACGTCCTGACTTTC. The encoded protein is CASSLWGDGSGANVLTF. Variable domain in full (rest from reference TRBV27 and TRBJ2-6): EAQVTQNPRYLITVTGKKLTVTCSQNMNHEYMSWYRQDPGLGLRQIYYSMNVEVTDKGDVPEGYKVSRKEKRNFPLILESPSPNQTSLYFCASSLWGDGSGANVLTFGAGSRLTVL.

Here the CDR3 DNA reads TGCAGCGTCGAAACCATCACAGGGGATGAGACCCAGTACTTC. Its translation: CSVETITGDETQYF. This chain uses TRBV29-1 with TRBJ2-5; the match to TRBD1 covers 7 bases. Germline-derived CDR1 and CDR2 are SQVTM and ANQGSEA. The CDR3 runs to 14 residues. Trimming removed 6 bases from V and 5 bases from J; junction bases left unmatched: 12.

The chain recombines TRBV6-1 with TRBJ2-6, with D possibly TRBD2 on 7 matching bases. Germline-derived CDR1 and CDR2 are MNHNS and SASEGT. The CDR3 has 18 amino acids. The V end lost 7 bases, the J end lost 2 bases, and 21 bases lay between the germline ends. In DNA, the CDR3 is TGTGCCAGCACCTCAAGAAGGGGGGGACAAACTGGGGCCAACGTCCTGACTTTC. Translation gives CASTSRRGGQTGANVLTF.

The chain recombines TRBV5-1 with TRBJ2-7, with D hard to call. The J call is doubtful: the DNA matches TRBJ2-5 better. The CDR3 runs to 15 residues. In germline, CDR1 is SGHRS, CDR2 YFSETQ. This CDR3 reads CASSPQADGMETQYF. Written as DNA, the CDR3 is TGCGCCAGCAGCCCCCAGGCAGACGGTATGGAGACCCAGTACTTC.

For the CDR3, the DNA is TGCAGCGTGGAAACTAGGGGGACCTACAATGAGCAGTTCTTC. Translating it yields CSVETRGTYNEQFF. The chain couples TRBV29-1 to TRBJ2-1, with D perhaps TRBD1 (6 bases). Germline CDR1 SQVTM, CDR2 ANQGSEA. The CDR3 runs 14 residues. Trimming removed 6 bases from V and 2 bases from J, with 14 bases in between.